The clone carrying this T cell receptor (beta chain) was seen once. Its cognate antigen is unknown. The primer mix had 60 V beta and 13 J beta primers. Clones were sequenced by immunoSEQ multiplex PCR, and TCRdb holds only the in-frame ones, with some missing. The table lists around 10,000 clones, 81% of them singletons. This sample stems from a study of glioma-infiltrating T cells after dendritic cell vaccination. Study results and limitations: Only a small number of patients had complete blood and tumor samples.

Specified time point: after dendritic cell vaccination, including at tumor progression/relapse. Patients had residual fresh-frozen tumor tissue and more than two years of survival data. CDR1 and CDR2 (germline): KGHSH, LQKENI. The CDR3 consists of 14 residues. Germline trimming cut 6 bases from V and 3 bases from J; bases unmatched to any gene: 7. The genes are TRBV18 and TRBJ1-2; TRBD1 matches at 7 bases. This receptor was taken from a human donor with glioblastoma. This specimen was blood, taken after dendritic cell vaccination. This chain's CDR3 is CASSPGQSYYGYTF. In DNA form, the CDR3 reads TGTGCCAGCTCGCCGGGACAGTCCTACTATGGCTACACCTTC.